The next 12 T cell receptor beta chains were all read from a single sample in a study of T cell changes during pregnancy in multiple sclerosis. Sequencing used immunoSEQ multiplex PCR; TCRdb keeps in-frame clones, though not all of them. The sample has tens of thousands of clones; 94% are singletons. Here the sequenced sample was peripheral blood, taken in the third trimester of pregnancy. These receptors were obtained from a female donor with multiple sclerosis, enrolled in a pregnancy study.

The chain carries TRBV11-2 and TRBJ2-1, with 8 bases identical to TRBD1. V was clipped by 5 bases and J by 4 bases; unmatched bases: 10. The CDR3 length is 16 residues. The germline V gene has CDR1 SGHAT and CDR2 FQNNGV. The CDR3 DNA reads as TGTGCCAGCAGCCCCCGGACAGGGATAAGGTACAATGAGCAGTTCTTC. Translating gives CASSPRTGIRYNEQFF.

The genes are TRBV4-3 and TRBJ2-6; no definite D call. CDR1 is LGHNA, CDR2 YSLEER, per germline. The V end was cut by 4 bases, the J end by 1 base, with 14 bases between. The CDR3 covers 17 residues. The CDR3 here is CASSPTDSLSGANVLTF. Written as DNA, the CDR3 is TGCGCCAGCAGCCCGACTGACTCCCTATCTGGGGCCAACGTCCTGACTTTC.

J is TRBJ2-3 and V is TRBV28, with TRBD1 as a possible D gene (5 bases). Germline V gives CDR1 MDHEN, CDR2 SYDVKM. Trimming removed 9 bases from V and 5 bases from J, with 18 bases in between. CDR3 length: 14 residues. The chain's CDR3 is CASGSLTGGDTQYF. The CDR3 nucleotides are TGTGCCAGTGGGTCCCTTACAGGTGGAGATACGCAGTATTTT.

This chain connects TRBV13 to TRBJ2-7; TRBD2 matches at 7 bases. The CDR3 is made up of 14 amino acids. Losses at the gene ends were 0 bases for V and 3 bases for J; bases not matched to a gene: 2. Germline V gene data show CDR1 as PRHDT and CDR2 as FYEKMQ (reference sequence). CDR3 nucleotides: TGTGCCAGCAGCTTAGGGCGGGAGAACTACGAGCAGTACTTC. The encoded protein is CASSLGRENYEQYF. Looking up the rest from reference TRBV13 and TRBJ2-7 gives the full variable domain: AAGVIQSPRHLIKEKRETATLKCYPIPRHDTVYWYQQGPGQDPQFLISFYEKMQSDKGSIPDRFSAQQFSDYHSELNMSSLELGDSALYFCASSLGRENYEQYFGPGTRLTVT.

The chain links TRBV7-9 to TRBJ1-3; unclear D gene. This CDR3 has 15 amino acids. CDR1 SEHNR and CDR2 FQNEAQ come from the germline V gene (reference sequence). Trimming took 8 bases from V and 4 from J, leaving 18 bases between them. This CDR3 is CASRQGRGEGNTIYF. The CDR3, as DNA: TGTGCCAGCCGGCAAGGACGCGGGGAGGGAAACACCATATATTTT.

The rearrangement joins TRBV27 to TRBJ2-3; 7 bases are a match to TRBD2. The CDR3 is made up of 14 amino acids. Germline CDR1 reads MNHEY; CDR2 reads SMNVEV (reference sequence). Trimming cost V 7 bases and J 5 bases; bases outside gene matches: 9. The CDR3 reads CASTPLGLGDTQYF. The CDR3 bases are TGTGCCAGCACCCCCCTCGGACTAGGAGATACGCAGTATTTT.

V usage is TRBV7-2 and J usage is TRBJ2-7; 8 bases are a match to TRBD2. This CDR3 region has 14 residues. CDR1 and CDR2 (germline): SGHTA, FQGNSA. Unmatched junction bases numbered 3, after V lost 3 bases and J lost 2 bases. The CDR3 nucleotides read TGTGCCAGCAGCTTCCGCGGGAGGACCTACGAGCAGTACTTC. It is translated as CASSFRGRTYEQYF.

This clone was found once. The CDR3 here is CASSIRTGPSQPQHF. In nucleotides, the CDR3 is TGTGCCAGTAGTATACGGACAGGGCCCTCTCAGCCCCAGCATTTT. The chain carries TRBV19 and TRBJ1-5, with 8 bases fitting TRBD1. J lost 6 bases, V lost 2 bases, and 6 bases had no gene match. Germline V CDR1 and CDR2: LNHDA, SQIVND (reference sequence). CDR3 size: 15 residues.

The chain carries TRBV7-2 and TRBJ2-2; weak D call: TRBD1 (6 bases). Germline CDR1 is SGHTA and CDR2 is FQGNSA. V lost 5 bases to trimming and J lost 1 base, with 17 bases between them. CDR3 length: 17 amino acids. CDR3 protein: CASSPTLTGLNTGELFF. DNA for the CDR3: TGTGCCAGCAGCCCGACCTTGACAGGACTGAACACCGGGGAGCTGTTTTTT.

The CDR3 sequence: CASSPALTGMYTEAFF. CDR3 nucleotides: TGTGCCAGCAGTCCCGCCTTAACAGGGATGTACACTGAAGCTTTCTTT. J is TRBJ1-1 and V is TRBV27; a possible D gene is TRBD1 (6 bases). V dropped 5 bases and J dropped 3 bases, with 19 bases sitting between them. CDR1 and CDR2 (germline): MNHEY, SMNVEV (reference sequence). This CDR3 region has 16 residues.

This chain connects TRBV5-1 to TRBJ2-3; 10 nucleotides match TRBD2. The CDR3 runs to 14 residues. Germline values: CDR1 SGHRS, CDR2 YFSETQ. The J segment lost 1 base and the V segment lost 4 bases, leaving 0 bases of the junction unmatched. The CDR3: CASSGLAGTDTQYF. Here the CDR3 DNA reads TGCGCCAGCAGCGGACTAGCGGGCACAGATACGCAGTATTTT.

The chain links TRBV6-1 to TRBJ1-5, with unresolved D. Trimming took 2 bases from V and 9 from J, leaving 5 bases between them. The CDR3 is 11 amino acids. Germline values: CDR1 MNHNS, CDR2 SASEGT. Written as DNA, the CDR3 is TGTGCCAGCAGTGAACTAGGGCCCCAGCATTTT. Translated: CASSELGPQHF.